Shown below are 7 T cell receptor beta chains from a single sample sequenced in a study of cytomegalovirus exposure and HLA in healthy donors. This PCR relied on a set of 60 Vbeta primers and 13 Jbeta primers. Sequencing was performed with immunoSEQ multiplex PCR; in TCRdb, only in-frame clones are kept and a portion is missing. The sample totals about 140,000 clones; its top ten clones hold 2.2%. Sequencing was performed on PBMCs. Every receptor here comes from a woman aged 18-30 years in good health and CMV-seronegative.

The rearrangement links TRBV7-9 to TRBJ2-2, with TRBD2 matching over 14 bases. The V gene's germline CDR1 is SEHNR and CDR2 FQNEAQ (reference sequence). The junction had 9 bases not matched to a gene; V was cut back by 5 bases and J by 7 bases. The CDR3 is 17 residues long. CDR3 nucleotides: TGTGCCAGCAGCACGAGACTAGCGGGAGGGCCAAACGGGGAGCTGTTTTTT. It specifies CASSTRLAGGPNGELFF. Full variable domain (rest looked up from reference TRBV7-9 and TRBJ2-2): DTGVSQNPRHKITKRGQNVTFRCDPISEHNRLYWYRQTLGQGPEFLTYFQNEAQLEKSRLLSDRFSAERPKGSFSTLEIQRTEQGDSAMYLCASSTRLAGGPNGELFFGEGSRLTVL.

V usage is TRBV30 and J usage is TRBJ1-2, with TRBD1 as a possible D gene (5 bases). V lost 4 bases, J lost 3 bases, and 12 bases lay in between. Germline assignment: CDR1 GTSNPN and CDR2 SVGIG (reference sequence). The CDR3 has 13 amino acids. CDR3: CAWTDSRDYGYTF. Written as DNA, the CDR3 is TGTGCCTGGACCGATAGCAGGGACTATGGCTACACCTTC.

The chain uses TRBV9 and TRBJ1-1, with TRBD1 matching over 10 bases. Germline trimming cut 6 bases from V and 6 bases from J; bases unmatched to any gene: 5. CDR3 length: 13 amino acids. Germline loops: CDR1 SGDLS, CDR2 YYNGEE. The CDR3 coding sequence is TGTGCCAGCAAGGGACAGGGGAGCCCTGAAGCTTTCTTT. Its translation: CASKGQGSPEAFF.

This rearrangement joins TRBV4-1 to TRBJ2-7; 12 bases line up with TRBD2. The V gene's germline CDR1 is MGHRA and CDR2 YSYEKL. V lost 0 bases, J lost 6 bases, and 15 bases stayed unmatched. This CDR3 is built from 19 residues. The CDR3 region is CASSQDPTSGSARGGEQYF. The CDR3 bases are TGCGCCAGCAGCCAAGATCCGACTAGCGGGAGCGCGCGAGGGGGCGAGCAGTACTTC.

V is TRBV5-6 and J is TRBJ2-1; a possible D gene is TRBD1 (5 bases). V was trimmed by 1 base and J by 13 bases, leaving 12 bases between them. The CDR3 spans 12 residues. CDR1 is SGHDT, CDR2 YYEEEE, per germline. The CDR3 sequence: CASSLSAQAQFF. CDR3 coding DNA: TGTGCCAGCAGCTTGAGCGCACAGGCCCAGTTCTTC.

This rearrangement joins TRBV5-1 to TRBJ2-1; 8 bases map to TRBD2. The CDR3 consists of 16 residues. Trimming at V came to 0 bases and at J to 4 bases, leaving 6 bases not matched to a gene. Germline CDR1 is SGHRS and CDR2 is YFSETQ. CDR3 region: CASSLEASGLYNEQFF. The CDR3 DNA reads TGCGCCAGCAGCTTGGAGGCTAGCGGGTTATACAATGAGCAGTTCTTC.

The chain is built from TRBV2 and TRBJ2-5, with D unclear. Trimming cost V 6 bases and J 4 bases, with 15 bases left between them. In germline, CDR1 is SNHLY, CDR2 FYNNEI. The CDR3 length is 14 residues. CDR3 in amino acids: CASRIDRVSETQYF. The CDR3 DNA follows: TGTGCCAGCAGGATTGATCGGGTTTCAGAGACCCAGTACTTC.